This record covers a single T cell receptor (beta chain). Which antigen it targets is not known. No base quality values were provided; no much bigger clone lies one nucleotide off. The data are from a study of CD8 T cell repertoires and HIV-1 epitope variants (dated by TCRdb to about 2020). Turning to the overall study: T cells were stimulated in separate culture wells with each of twenty-five peptides representing autologous and known Gag and Nef epitope variants. The control conditions were a CMV, EBV and flu peptide pool, the Ebola AY9 epitope as a negative control, and a well with no peptide. The epitopes tested were three Gag epitope families plus Nef HW9 and YT9. Using the EasySep Human T Cell Enrichment Kit, T cells were enriched and then co-cultured with an equal number of autologous T cell-negative cells acting as antigen-presenting cells. For around 10 days the cultures were kept in IMDM with gentamicin, and on days 3 and 7 half of the media was changed with IL-2, IL-7 and IL-15 added. An aliquot of 1M T cells was saved as an uncultured baseline condition, separate from the roughly 83 T cell cultures. A total of more than 75 T cell cultures were run, with each culture condition done in triplicate except for one peptide, which was done in duplicate.

The EasySep Human CD8+ T Cell Enrichment Kit was used on day 10 to isolate CD8+ T cells from every culture. Broad study findings and their caveats: About 10 antigen-specific TCR beta clonotypes were identified, of which six appeared to be cross-reactive for autologous or known escape epitope variants. Roughly 5 clonotypes recognized the Nef KF9 family and one clonotype recognized the HW9 family, while no responses to the TAALDMSHF plasma variant were seen. The assay could identify only TCR beta chains and pointed to proliferation in response to antigen, not to T cell function or cytokine profile.

TCR beta CDR3 regions were sequenced at survey depth on the immunoSEQ platform. The QIAamp DNA micro kit was used to extract genomic DNA from every cultured and uncultured CD8+ T cell population. Processing in the source paper ran as follows. Samples with fewer than 5,000 productive reads were excluded, which removed about 7% of the roughly 80 HIV peptide-stimulated cultures. A MANAFEST web app trimmed sequences to CDR3 and removed nonproductive sequences, CDR3s under 5 amino acids, and those not starting C or ending F/W. To count as antigen-specific, a clonotype had to be expanded in at least 2 of 3 replicates compared with the no-peptide control at FDR 0.01, and only within one epitope family. Specific clonotypes also needed at least fivefold higher frequency than in wells stimulated with peptides from other epitope families. TCRdb limited this immuneACCESS table to in-frame rearrangements with V and J called. A share of clones is missing; checked studies link under half to unresolved V genes, and the rest is unexplained. That table gives V, J and clone size, and the DNA gave D and trimming. Across this sample there are about 95,000 clones, with roughly 81% seen only once. Together, the top ten hold about 26% of the sample.

This sequence originates from a male donor with HIV. Source material: uncultured baseline CD8+ T cells from peripheral blood mononuclear cells (PBMCs).

The CDR3 here reads CASSLVGLANTGELFF. Read as DNA, the sequence is TGCGCCAGCAGCTTGGTGGGGCTCGCGAACACCGGGGAGCTGTTTTTT. Recombination connected TRBV5-1 to TRBJ2-2; TRBD1 is perhaps the D gene, given 5 matching bases. The CDR3 numbers 16 residues from cysteine through phenylalanine. Here the CDR3 DNA is all that survives: 48 bases in frame from base 1. At the junction V is shortened by 0 bases and J by 0 bases, with 9 bases in between. The CDR1 and CDR2 encoded by the germline V gene are SGHRS and YFSETQ. With the portions outside the CDR3 filled from the reference TRBV5-1 and TRBJ2-2 genes, the complete variable region becomes KAGVTQTPRYLIKTRGQQVTLSCSPISGHRSVSWYQQTPGQGLQFLFEYFSETQRNKGNFPGRFSGRQFSNSRSEMNVSTLELGDSALYLCASSLVGLANTGELFFGEGSRLTVL.